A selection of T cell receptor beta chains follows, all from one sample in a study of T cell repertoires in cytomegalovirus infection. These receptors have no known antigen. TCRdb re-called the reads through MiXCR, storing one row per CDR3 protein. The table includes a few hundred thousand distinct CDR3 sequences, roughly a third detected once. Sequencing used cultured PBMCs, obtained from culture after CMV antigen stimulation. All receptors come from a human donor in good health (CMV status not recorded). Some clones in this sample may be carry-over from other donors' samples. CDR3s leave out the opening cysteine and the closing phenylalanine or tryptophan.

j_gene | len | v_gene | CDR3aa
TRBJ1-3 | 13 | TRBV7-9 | ASSLAQGSGNTIY
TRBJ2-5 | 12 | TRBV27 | ASSNSGARETQY
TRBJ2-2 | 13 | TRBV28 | ASSPPHGGVGELF
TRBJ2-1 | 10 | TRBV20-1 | SASPPSGEQF
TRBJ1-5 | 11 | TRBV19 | ASSMGIGQPQH
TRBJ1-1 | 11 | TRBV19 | ASSTMSGTEAF
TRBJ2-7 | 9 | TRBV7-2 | ASSFLYEQY
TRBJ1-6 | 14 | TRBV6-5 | ASSYKGQGAASPLH
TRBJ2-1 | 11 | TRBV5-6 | ASSWMGEGEQF
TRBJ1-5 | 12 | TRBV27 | ASSSPDSNQPQH
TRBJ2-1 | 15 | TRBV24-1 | ATSDSRATRSYNEQF
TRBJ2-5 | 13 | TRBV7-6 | ASSLAYDNKRIQY
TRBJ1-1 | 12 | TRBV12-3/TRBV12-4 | ASSLRGVAAEAF
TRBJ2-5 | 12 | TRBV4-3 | ASSQRDRQETQY
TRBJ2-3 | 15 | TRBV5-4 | ASSFRLAGSSTDTQY
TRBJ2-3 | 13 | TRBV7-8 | ASSLASTRGDTQY
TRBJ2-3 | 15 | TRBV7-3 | ASSRIKVSGEPDTQY
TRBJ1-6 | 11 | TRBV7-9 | ASSPSRLVPLH
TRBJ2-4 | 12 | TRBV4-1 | ASSQELAKNIQY
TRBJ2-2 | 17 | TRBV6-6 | ASIRPGLAGGPNTGELF
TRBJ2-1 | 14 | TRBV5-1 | ASNLNGGSSYNEQF
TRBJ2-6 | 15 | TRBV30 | AWRGRGATGGANVLT
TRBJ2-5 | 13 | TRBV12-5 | ASGPGTLTWETQY
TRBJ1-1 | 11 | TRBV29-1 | SVERGSGTEAF
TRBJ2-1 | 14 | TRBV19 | ASSRSSGRVGNEQF
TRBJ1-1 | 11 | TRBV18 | ASSGLPNTEAF
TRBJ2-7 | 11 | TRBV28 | ASNGRITGEQY
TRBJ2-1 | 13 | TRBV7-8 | ASSFSGRAYNEQF
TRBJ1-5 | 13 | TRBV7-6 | ASSTHREGNQPQH
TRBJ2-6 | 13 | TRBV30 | AWVVDGSGANVLT
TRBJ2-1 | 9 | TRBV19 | ASSKAGEQF
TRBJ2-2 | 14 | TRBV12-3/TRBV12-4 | ASSLQTSGNTGELF
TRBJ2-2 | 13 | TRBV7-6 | ASSLEERPGGELF
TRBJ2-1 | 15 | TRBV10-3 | AISEIGLAGGRGEQF
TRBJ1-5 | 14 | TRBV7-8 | ASSLVRTDRNQPQH
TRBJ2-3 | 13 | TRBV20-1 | SARRPVASTDTQY
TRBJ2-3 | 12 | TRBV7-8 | ASGLAGVINTQY
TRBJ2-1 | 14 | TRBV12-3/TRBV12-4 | ASRLSGRSSYNEQF
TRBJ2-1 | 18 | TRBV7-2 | ASSLYSHVARIPSYNEQF
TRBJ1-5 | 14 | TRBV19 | ASSMFGTANNQPQH
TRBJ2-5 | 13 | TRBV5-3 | ASSLGVGKQETQY
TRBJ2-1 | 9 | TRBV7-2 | ASSTAHEQF